This TCR beta chain was sequenced for a study of T cell repertoires in cytomegalovirus infection. This clonotype was seen ten or more times. No antigen is known for it. Each CDR3 protein gets one entry after TCRdb re-called the reads with MiXCR. The data show 100,000 to 150,000 distinct CDR3 sequences, under 30% seen once. Germline V gene data show CDR1 as SGHVS and CDR2 as FQNEAQ. CDR3 length: 15 amino acids. V shed 5 bases and J 6 bases; nucleotides not matched to a gene: 12. Study results and limitations: In two of eight donors, the top clonotype was HLA-C-restricted CMV-specific.

The chain couples TRBV7-8 to TRBJ2-7; 8 bases agree with TRBD2. The clonotype comes from a human donor in good health (CMV status not recorded). Some clones in this sample may be carry-over from other donors' samples. The sequenced sample consisted of PBMCs, sequenced either directly or after in vitro stimulation (not recorded which). Here the CDR3 DNA reads TGTGCCAGCAGCCCCCTGGCCAGCGGGAGTGTCGAGCAGTACGTC. Encoded protein: CASSPLASGSVEQYV.